These T cell receptor beta chains were read from a single sample in a study of blood T cell repertoires in COVID-19. Assay: immunoSEQ multiplex PCR; the TCRdb copy retains only in-frame clones and omits some. The sample has 300,000 to 450,000 clones, roughly 90% seen once. Sequencing input: peripheral blood. Receptors originate from a woman in her 30s with COVID-19, enrolled during active disease. Both conserved end residues are part of each CDR3. A D gene is named only where the DNA matches it firmly. A row's size may be missing; if present it is once, few, many or a size class.

abundance	v_gene	j_gene	d_gene	CDR3aa	CDR3nt
few	TRBV9	TRBJ1-6	-	CASSGRSLHF	TGTGCCAGCAGCGGCCGGTCCCTCCACTTT
-	TRBV6-2/TRBV6-3	TRBJ2-2	-	CASSYSAAGELFF	TGTGCCAGCAGTTATTCGGCGGCCGGGGAGCTGTTTTTT
-	TRBV19	TRBJ1-3	TRBD1	CASSIRGRSGNTIYF	TGTGCCAGTAGTATTAGGGGGCGGTCTGGAAACACCATATATTTT
-	TRBV11-2	TRBJ2-2	-	CASSLPVGGVELFF	TGTGCCAGCAGCTTACCCGTGGGGGGAGTGGAGCTGTTTTTT
-	TRBV6-6	TRBJ1-2	TRBD1	CASRSGGGWGNYGYTF	TGTGCCAGCAGATCAGGGGGCGGATGGGGGAACTATGGCTACACCTTC
-	TRBV6-1	TRBJ2-1	TRBD2	CASSGRGGGGGTYNEQFF	TGTGCCAGCAGTGGGCGCGGGGGGGGAGGGGGCACCTACAATGAGCAGTTCTTC
once	TRBV5-1	TRBJ1-1	TRBD1	CASSGTAMNTEAFF	TGCGCCAGCAGCGGGACAGCTATGAACACTGAAGCTTTCTTT
-	TRBV18	TRBJ2-3	TRBD2	CASSTTSGGTDTQYF	TGTGCCAGCTCAACGACTAGCGGGGGCACAGATACGCAGTATTTT
once	TRBV19	TRBJ2-3	TRBD2	CASSIGWEGNDAQYF	TGTGCCAGTAGTATCGGGTGGGAGGGGAACGATGCGCAGTATTTT
few	TRBV7-9	TRBJ2-3	-	CASSVFQGSTDTQYF	TGTGCCAGCAGCGTCTTCCAGGGAAGCACAGATACGCAGTATTTT
-	TRBV6-4	TRBJ2-1	-	CASSDRGSSYNEQFF	TGTGCCAGCAGTGACAGGGGGTCGTCCTACAATGAGCAGTTCTTC
once	TRBV6-2/TRBV6-3	TRBJ1-2	-	CASSYGALTLGCTF	TGTGCCAGCAGTTACGGGGCTTTGACTTTAGGATGCACCTTC
-	TRBV6-6	TRBJ1-1	TRBD1	CASRPGQVDEEAFF	TGTGCCAGCAGACCGGGACAGGTGGATGAGGAAGCTTTCTTT
-	TRBV4-3	TRBJ2-7	-	CASSQEPAGDGSYEQYF	TGCGCCAGCAGCCAAGAGCCCGCAGGGGACGGATCCTACGAGCAGTACTTC
-	TRBV27	TRBJ1-4	TRBD1	CASKGQDDPTNEKLFF	TGTGCCAGCAAGGGACAGGACGATCCAACTAATGAAAAACTGTTTTTT
-	TRBV5-4	TRBJ1-2	-	CASSSADKDYGYTF	TGTGCCAGCAGTTCGGCGGACAAAGACTATGGCTACACCTTC
-	TRBV28	TRBJ1-2	TRBD1	CASSSGQGVPANYGYTF	TGTGCCAGCAGTTCGGGACAGGGAGTTCCAGCTAACTATGGCTACACCTTC
-	TRBV6-2/TRBV6-3	TRBJ2-1	TRBD2	CASSPGTSALHEQFF	TGTGCCAGCAGTCCCGGGACTAGCGCGTTACATGAGCAGTTCTTC
-	TRBV7-9	TRBJ1-2	-	CASSSLIGYTF	TGTGCCAGCAGCTCACTAATAGGCTACACCTTC
many	TRBV5-1	TRBJ1-6	TRBD1	CASSLNPRGFYNSPLHF	TGCGCCAGCAGCTTGAATCCCAGGGGGTTCTATAATTCACCCCTCCACTTT
few	TRBV10-1	TRBJ1-1	-	CASSEKTETEAFF	TGCGCCAGCAGTGAAAAAACAGAGACTGAAGCTTTCTTT
-	TRBV25-1	TRBJ2-5	-	CASSEVGTPEETQYF	TGTGCCAGCAGTGAAGTTGGGACACCGGAAGAGACCCAGTACTTC
few	TRBV6-4	TRBJ2-3	-	CASSQGPGTDTQYF	TGTGCCAGCAGCCAGGGGCCCGGCACAGATACGCAGTATTTT
-	TRBV27	TRBJ1-1	-	CASSLVPPRDTEAFF	TGTGCCAGCAGTTTAGTGCCACCGAGGGACACTGAAGCTTTCTTT
few	TRBV28	TRBJ1-4	TRBD1	CASSGPGTGSEKLFF	TGTGCCAGCAGTGGGCCCGGGACAGGGTCCGAAAAACTGTTTTTT
-	TRBV4-3	TRBJ2-1	TRBD1	CASSQARTGYNEQFF	TGCGCCAGCAGCCAAGCCCGGACAGGGTACAATGAGCAGTTCTTC
-	TRBV24-1	TRBJ1-5	TRBD1	CATSDGQGILSQPQHF	TGTGCCACCAGTGATGGACAGGGGATTTTAAGTCAGCCCCAGCATTTT
few	TRBV7-2	TRBJ2-1	-	CASSLSGSYNEQFF	TGTGCCAGCAGCCTAAGCGGGTCCTACAATGAGCAGTTCTTC